A single sample gave rise to the 4 T cell receptor beta chains below, sequenced in a study of graft-versus-host responses after intestinal transplantation. This table comes from immunoSEQ multiplex PCR, and its TCRdb copy is limited to in-frame clones, with some not included. The table shows some 86,000 clones, with under 95% occurring only once. The antigens these receptors bind are not known. Sequences were derived from unstimulated CD8+ T cells sorted from spleen or lymph node cells, sampled before intestinal transplant. These receptors were taken from a human donor who received an intestinal transplant.

The V gene is TRBV9, the J gene TRBJ2-5; D unresolved. Germline V gene data show CDR1 as SGDLS and CDR2 as YYNGEE. CDR3 length: 14 amino acids. Trimming took 7 bases from V and 0 from J, leaving 13 bases between them. The CDR3 DNA follows: TGTGCCAGCTCGCCCTTGGCGGACCAAGAGACCCAGTACTTC. Translation gives CASSPLADQETQYF.

V is TRBV6-6 and J is TRBJ1-2, with D unresolved. The CDR3 extends over 12 amino acids. Germline lookup yields CDR1 MNHNY and CDR2 SVGAGI (reference sequence). The ends were cut back, 2 bases at V and 5 bases at J, with 6 bases in the middle. CDR3 coding DNA: TGTGCCAGCAGTTACACTGGATATGGCTACACCTTC. Translated, it gives CASSYTGYGYTF.

The DNA for the CDR3 is TGTGCCAGCACCCTGGCTGACAAGCGGGGCGAGCAGTACTTC. Translation gives CASTLADKRGEQYF. The chain uses TRBV6-5 and TRBJ2-7; 7 bases map to TRBD2. This CDR3 is built from 14 residues. The trim removed 7 bases at V and 6 bases at J, leaving 12 bases unmatched. Germline V gene sequence: CDR1 MNHEY, CDR2 SVGAGI.

This chain links TRBV30 with TRBJ2-7; 9 bases are shared with TRBD1. Per the germline V gene, CDR1 is GTSNPN and CDR2 is SVGIG (reference sequence). Losses at the gene ends were 8 bases for V and 3 bases for J; bases not matched to a gene: 8. The CDR3 spans 13 residues. The DNA for the CDR3 is TGTGCCGGAGACCGGGACAGGGACTACGAGCAGTACTTC. Translating gives CAGDRDRDYEQYF.